The next 14 T cell receptor beta chains were all read from a single sample in a study of CD8+CD57+ T cells in acquired aplastic anemia. Previously, flow cytometry had revealed CD8+CD57+ cell expansion in the patients chosen for sequencing. The use of genomic DNA as template underpinned the TCR beta VDJ and CDR3 profiling. TCRdb redid the calling of the reads with MiXCR, one entry per CDR3 protein. Of 250,000 to 350,000 distinct CDR3 sequences listed, 45% to 65% are singletons. The sequenced sample consisted of sorted CD4+, CD8+, or CD8+CD57+ T cells (not recorded which) from PBMCs. The source is a human donor with aplastic anemia.

The chain carries TRBV7-3 and TRBJ2-5; 7 nucleotides align to TRBD2. Germline V gene data show CDR1 as SGHTA and CDR2 as FQGTGA. CDR3 length: 13 amino acids. The V gene end was trimmed by 6 bases and the J gene end by 8 bases; junction bases not matched to a gene: 9. CDR3 amino acids: CASSLAGEGTQYF. CDR3 DNA sequence: TGTGCCAGCAGTCTGGCGGGAGAGGGAACCCAGTACTTC.

About this clonotype itself: This may be a read error, as it is one base from a much larger clone. The chain joins TRBV27 to TRBJ1-2; D not certain. Trimming pared 6 bases from V and 7 bases from J, leaving 12 bases between. Germline V CDR1 and CDR2: MNHEY, SMNVEV (reference sequence). The CDR3 runs to 12 residues. The CDR3 loop is CASSSERGGYTF. The CDR3 DNA reads as TGTGCCAGCAGCTCTGAACGCGGTGGCTACACCTTC.

This rearrangement joins TRBV6-1 to TRBJ2-7; 7 positions match TRBD1. Germline values: CDR1 MNHNS, CDR2 SASEGT. V trimming: 1 base; J trimming: 7 bases; junction bases outside the gene matches: 7. This CDR3 has 14 amino acids. DNA of the CDR3: TGTGCCAGCAGTGAAGTAGACAGGGTGGCGGAGCAGTACTTC. Translated, it gives CASSEVDRVAEQYF.

This clonotype showed up many times. This chain joins TRBV5-8 and TRBJ1-1, with 10 bases aligning to TRBD1. Germline trimming cut 4 bases from V and 3 bases from J; bases unmatched to any gene: 6. The CDR3 is 15 amino acids. The V gene's germline CDR1 is SGHTS and CDR2 YDEGEE. CDR3 residues: CASSTRQGAYTEAFF. For the CDR3, the DNA is TGTGCCAGCAGCACAAGACAGGGGGCGTACACTGAAGCTTTCTTT.

The V gene is TRBV10-3, the J gene TRBJ2-5; 15 bases are shared with TRBD2. V lost 2 bases to trimming and J lost 4 bases; unmatched junction nucleotides: 2. The length of the CDR3 is 16 residues. From germline, CDR1 is ENHRY and CDR2 SYGVKD. CDR3 sequence reads: CAISEPGLAGGETQYF. The CDR3 DNA is TGTGCCATCAGTGAGCCGGGACTAGCGGGAGGAGAGACCCAGTACTTC.

At least ten counts were recorded for this clonotype. V gene TRBV7-3 combines with J gene TRBJ1-1; D not certain. Trimming cost V 5 bases and J 1 base, with 11 bases left between them. Looked up from germline, CDR1 is SGHTA and CDR2 is FQGTGA. The CDR3 has 14 residues. CDR3 amino acids: CASSREAGNTEAFF. CDR3 DNA sequence: TGTGCCAGCAGCCGAGAAGCAGGGAACACTGAAGCTTTCTTT.

Many counts were recorded for this clonotype. V is TRBV12-3 or TRBV12-4 and J is TRBJ1-2; 8 bases map to TRBD1. This CDR3 region has 16 residues. V lost 3 bases to trimming and J lost 2 bases; unmatched junction nucleotides: 8. The CDR3 loop reads CASSFHGQGTNYGYTF. CDR3 DNA sequence: TGTGCCAGCAGTTTTCACGGACAGGGCACCAACTATGGCTACACCTTC.

The chain recombines TRBV7-3 with TRBJ2-1; D unresolved. In germline, CDR1 is SGHTA, CDR2 FQGTGA. This CDR3 region has 13 residues. V dropped 2 bases and J dropped 5 bases, with 7 bases sitting between them. CDR3 region: CASSLSEDNEQFF. The CDR3 nucleotides are TGTGCCAGCAGCTTATCAGAGGACAATGAGCAGTTCTTC.

This clonotype was detected many times. V gene TRBV20-1 combines with J gene TRBJ2-2; possible D gene TRBD1, 6 bases. Trimming removed 3 bases from V and 6 bases from J, with 23 bases in between. Germline-derived CDR1 and CDR2 are DFQATT and SNEGSKA (reference sequence). The CDR3 contains 17 residues. The CDR3 sequence is CSARDRWAGALAGELFF. The DNA of the CDR3 is TGCAGTGCTAGGGACCGATGGGCAGGGGCCCTTGCCGGGGAGCTGTTTTTT.

The V and J genes are TRBV29-1 and TRBJ2-3; tentatively, D is TRBD2 (5 bases). Trimming cost V 3 bases and J 2 bases, with 9 bases left between them. CDR1 SQVTM and CDR2 ANQGSEA come from the germline V gene. This CDR3 is 13 amino acids long. The DNA of the CDR3 is TGCAGCGTTGAGACTAAGTACACAGATACGCAGTATTTT. Protein sequence: CSVETKYTDTQYF.

V is TRBV7-9 and J is TRBJ1-2, with 7 bases matching TRBD1. The J segment lost 10 bases and the V segment lost 0 bases, leaving 5 bases of the junction unmatched. The length of the CDR3 is 13 residues. The germline V gene encodes CDR1 SEHNR and CDR2 FQNEAQ (reference sequence). The CDR3 DNA is TGTGCCAGCAGCTTAGCTAGGGGGCTTGACTACACCTTC. This translates into CASSLARGLDYTF.

On this clonotype itself: This may be a read error, as it is one base from a much larger clone. The CDR3 carries no conserved terminal phenylalanine or tryptophan, so it likely arises from a read error. The chain recombines TRBV24-1 with TRBJ2-1; a possible D gene is TRBD2 (7 bases). The CDR3 runs 16 residues. V lost 2 bases, J lost 5 bases, and 15 bases lay in between. CDR1 and CDR2 from the germline V gene are KGHDR and SFDVKD. The CDR3 nucleotides read TGTGCCACCAGTGATTCGACGGGGGGCGAAGACAATGAGCAGTTCTCC. It yields the protein CATSDSTGGEDNEQFS.

J is TRBJ1-5 and V is TRBV7-6; D is ambiguous. V was cut by 1 base and J by 6 bases, with 10 bases left in between. CDR3 length: 14 amino acids. Germline assignment: CDR1 SGHVS and CDR2 FNYEAQ. The CDR3 nucleotides are TGTGCCAGCAGCTTAGAGGGTAGCGGTCAGCCCCAGCATTTT. Translation: CASSLEGSGQPQHF.

This chain joins TRBV20-1 and TRBJ2-7, with 10 bases matching TRBD1. The CDR3 runs to 15 residues. The germline V gene has CDR1 DFQATT and CDR2 SNEGSKA (reference sequence). V lost 5 bases to trimming and J lost 4 bases; unmatched junction nucleotides: 11. Here the CDR3 DNA reads TGCAGTGCTGATCCGGGACAGGGGCTTGGGTACGAGCAGTACTTC. Translated: CSADPGQGLGYEQYF.